The 18 T cell receptor beta chains below come from one sample, sequenced in a study of PD-1 blockade in classical Hodgkin lymphoma. This table comes from immunoSEQ multiplex PCR, and its TCRdb copy is limited to in-frame clones, with some not included. The sample shows tens of thousands of clones, over 70% of them seen only once. Time point specified: cycle 4 day 1 (C4D1), after about 6 weeks of nivolumab. No patient escaped relapse after autologous stem cell transplantation, and brentuximab vedotin exposure varied. The sequencing here drew on peripheral blood mononuclear cells (PBMCs), taken before the fourth cycle of nivolumab. These receptors all come from a human donor with classical Hodgkin lymphoma.

This chain uses TRBV5-4 with TRBJ2-5, with a weak D call TRBD1 (6 bases). This CDR3 is 13 amino acids long. V lost 4 bases and J lost 2, with 9 bases in between. Germline V gene data show CDR1 as SGHNT and CDR2 as YYREEE (reference sequence). The CDR3 nucleotides read TGTGCCAGCAGCCCCAGGGGACAAGAGACCCAGTACTTC. This sequence encodes CASSPRGQETQYF.

This chain uses TRBV7-3 with TRBJ2-7, with 7 bases aligning to TRBD1. This CDR3 is built from 18 residues. Germline assignment: CDR1 SGHTA and CDR2 FQGTGA. With 3 bases clipped from V and 1 base from J, the junction kept 15 bases outside the gene matches. The CDR3 sequence: CASSFTSSTGSLSYEQYF. The CDR3 bases are TGTGCCAGCAGCTTCACATCTTCGACAGGGTCTCTTTCCTACGAGCAGTACTTC.

V usage is TRBV19 and J usage is TRBJ1-1; the D is unclear. The CDR3 is 14 residues long. The germline V gene has CDR1 LNHDA and CDR2 SQIVND (reference sequence). V lost 5 bases, J lost 0 bases, and 10 bases lay in between. The CDR3 region has the DNA TGTGCCAGTAGTGCCTGGAGGGTGAACACTGAAGCTTTCTTT. Translating it yields CASSAWRVNTEAFF.

V gene TRBV9 combines with J gene TRBJ2-1, with D uncertain. Germline loops: CDR1 SGDLS, CDR2 YYNGEE. The CDR3 runs to 14 residues. V dropped 0 bases and J dropped 4 bases, with 8 bases sitting between them. CDR3 in DNA: TGTGCCAGCAGCGTAGCTGCTGCTTACAATGAGCAGTTCTTC. Translation gives CASSVAAAYNEQFF.

This rearrangement joins TRBV6-5 to TRBJ1-1; D gene ambiguous. The V and J ends lost 6 bases and 3 bases respectively, with 14 bases between them. This CDR3 has 14 amino acids. Germline lookup yields CDR1 MNHEY and CDR2 SVGAGI. CDR3 DNA: TGTGCCAGCAGAAATCCGGGCGGACACACTGAAGCTTTCTTT. Translated, it gives CASRNPGGHTEAFF.

This chain connects TRBV14 to TRBJ2-1, with D tentatively TRBD1 (6 bases). The V gene lost 4 bases and the J gene lost 2 bases, with 15 bases spanning the gap. There are 16 residues in the CDR3. The germline V gene encodes CDR1 SGHDN and CDR2 FVKESK. The CDR3 spells CASSRNRVAPYNEQFF. In DNA form, the CDR3 reads TGTGCCAGCAGCCGGAACAGGGTGGCACCCTACAATGAGCAGTTCTTC.

The chain is built from TRBV13 and TRBJ2-5, with D unresolved. The CDR3 loop spans 16 amino acids. Deletions cut 1 base from V and 0 bases from J, with 12 bases between. The germline CDR1 and CDR2 sequences are PRHDT and FYEKMQ (reference sequence). The CDR3 DNA follows: TGTGCCAGCAGCTTAGCAATAGCTAGGGACCAAGAGACCCAGTACTTC. This translates into CASSLAIARDQETQYF. Full variable domain (missing parts from reference TRBV13 and TRBJ2-5): AAGVIQSPRHLIKEKRETATLKCYPIPRHDTVYWYQQGPGQDPQFLISFYEKMQSDKGSIPDRFSAQQFSDYHSELNMSSLELGDSALYFCASSLAIARDQETQYFGPGTRLLVL.

V gene TRBV4-1 combines with J gene TRBJ1-1; TRBD1 might be the D (5 bases). The V and J ends lost 2 bases and 1 base respectively, with 14 bases between them. Germline V gene sequence: CDR1 MGHRA, CDR2 YSYEKL. The CDR3 has 16 residues. CDR3 sequence reads: CASSQRWDGTNTEAFF. CDR3 bases: TGCGCCAGCAGCCAAAGATGGGACGGGACGAACACTGAAGCTTTCTTT.

The V call is TRBV7-2, the J call TRBJ2-7; TRBD2 might be the D (5 bases). The CDR3 is 14 residues long. Germline loops: CDR1 SGHTA, CDR2 FQGNSA. V gave up 5 bases and J gave up 5 bases, with 16 bases separating them. The CDR3 here is CASSLQPRRHEQYF. CDR3 nucleotide sequence: TGTGCCAGCAGCCTACAACCACGGAGGCACGAGCAGTACTTC.

The V and J genes are TRBV2 and TRBJ2-7, with D possibly TRBD1 on 6 matching bases. This CDR3 is built from 12 residues. V dropped 7 bases and J dropped 3 bases, with 10 bases sitting between them. Per the germline V gene, CDR1 is SNHLY and CDR2 is FYNNEI. The CDR3 nucleotides read TGTGCCAGCATGATCAGGGGCTACGAGCAGTACTTC. Translating it yields CASMIRGYEQYF.

This chain joins TRBV9 and TRBJ2-7, with 9 bases that match TRBD2. This CDR3 is built from 16 residues. V lost 0 bases, J lost 3 bases, and 7 bases stayed unmatched. Germline V gives CDR1 SGDLS, CDR2 YYNGEE. CDR3 amino acids: CASSVEGGGVVYEQYF. DNA of the CDR3: TGTGCCAGCAGCGTAGAAGGCGGGGGGGTAGTCTACGAGCAGTACTTC.

This clone was counted many times. The CDR3 bases are TGCGCCAGCAGCTCCCCGACAGTCCCCTATGGCTACACCTTC. Translation gives CASSSPTVPYGYTF. The gene calls are TRBV4-1 and TRBJ1-2; TRBD1 is a possible D gene (5 bases). The ends were cut back, 5 bases at V and 4 bases at J, with 14 bases in the middle. The CDR3 length is 14 residues. From germline, CDR1 is MGHRA and CDR2 YSYEKL.

The rearrangement uses TRBV5-5 and TRBJ2-5; maybe TRBD2 (6 bases). V was shortened by 1 base and J by 6 bases, with 19 bases between the two germline ends. This CDR3 region has 16 residues. The germline V gene encodes CDR1 SGHKS and CDR2 YYEKEE (reference sequence). In nucleotides, the CDR3 is TGTGCCAGCAGCTTGTATGTGGGCGCGGGATTACAGACCCAGTACTTC. This encodes CASSLYVGAGLQTQYF.

Relative to its sample, this clone is medium-sized (0.01 to 0.1%). V gene TRBV27 combines with J gene TRBJ1-2; weak D call: TRBD1 (6 bases). Germline-derived CDR1 and CDR2 are MNHEY and SMNVEV (reference sequence). The CDR3 totals 15 residues. V was trimmed by 6 bases and J by 3 bases, leaving 17 bases between them. Here the CDR3 DNA reads TGTGCCAGCAGCCTAACCGGGACATCGTACTATGGCTACACCTTC. The encoded protein is CASSLTGTSYYGYTF.

The rearrangement joins TRBV7-9 to TRBJ2-7, with 11 bases fitting TRBD2. The J segment lost 2 bases and the V segment lost 0 bases, leaving 3 bases of the junction unmatched. This CDR3 has 16 residues. CDR1 is SEHNR and CDR2 is FQNEAQ in the germline V gene (reference sequence). The DNA for the CDR3 is TGTGCCAGCAGCTTAGCCTTGACTAGCGGGACCTACGAGCAGTACTTC. The encoded protein is CASSLALTSGTYEQYF.

The V and J genes are TRBV7-2 and TRBJ2-7; D remains unclear. This CDR3 has 14 amino acids. Trimming pared 1 base from V and 3 bases from J, leaving 10 bases between. Germline-derived CDR1 and CDR2 are SGHTA and FQGNSA. This CDR3 reads CASSLGPGDYEQYF. Here the CDR3 DNA reads TGTGCCAGCAGCTTAGGGCCAGGAGACTACGAGCAGTACTTC.

The count of this clone is one. V gene TRBV5-1 combines with J gene TRBJ2-3, with D unresolved. The CDR3 has 16 amino acids. V lost 4 bases and J lost 6, with 21 bases in between. The germline CDR1 and CDR2 sequences are SGHRS and YFSETQ. CDR3 sequence reads: CASSDPRLSSADTQYF. The CDR3 DNA reads as TGCGCCAGCAGCGACCCCCGGCTTTCCAGTGCGGATACGCAGTATTTT.

The chain's CDR3 is CASEGGGTNYGYTF. CDR3 nucleotide sequence: TGTGCCAGCGAGGGGGGAGGCACTAACTATGGCTACACCTTC. V is TRBV7-9 and J is TRBJ1-2, with D possibly TRBD1 on 6 matching bases. The CDR3 is 14 amino acids. Trimming shortened V by 8 bases and J by 0 bases, and 13 bases separated the two germline ends. Germline V gene sequence: CDR1 SEHNR, CDR2 FQNEAQ (reference sequence).